The next 17 T cell receptor beta chains were all read from a single sample in a study of T cell responses to AZD1222 COVID-19 vaccine. Some clones are missing from TCRdb's copy, which holds only in-frame ones; the method was immunoSEQ multiplex PCR. This table holds some 120,000 clones, 90% found once. The material sequenced was peripheral blood, taken on day 0 of AZD1222 vaccination. These receptor sequences come from an adult in good health.

Remarks on this clone: The sample holds other DNA sequences that translate to the same CDR3. This chain links TRBV10-1 with TRBJ2-1; 9 bases are shared with TRBD2. The length of the CDR3 is 17 residues. Per germline, CDR1 WNHNN and CDR2 SYGVQD (reference sequence). V dropped 5 bases and J dropped 0; count of bases not matched to a gene: 8. Here the CDR3 DNA reads TGCGCCAGCAGTCCGACTAGCGGACTGAGCTCCTACAATGAGCAGTTCTTC. Amino acids: CASSPTSGLSSYNEQFF.

The J gene is TRBJ2-1, the V gene TRBV27; the D gene is possibly TRBD2 (5 bases). CDR1 is MNHEY, CDR2 SMNVEV, per germline (reference sequence). The CDR3 totals 13 residues. V shed 6 bases and J shed 3 bases, with 9 bases lying between them. CDR3 sequence (DNA): TGTGCCAGCAGACCTAGCAACTACAATGAGCAGTTCTTC. As protein: CASRPSNYNEQFF.

The rearrangement joins TRBV7-2 to TRBJ2-7; D unclear. Per germline, CDR1 SGHTA and CDR2 FQGNSA. V was trimmed by 6 bases and J by 0 bases, leaving 12 bases between them. The CDR3 sequence is 14 residues long. The DNA for the CDR3 is TGTGCCAGCAGTCCGAGCCGGAGCTCCTACGAGCAGTACTTC. Amino acids: CASSPSRSSYEQYF.

The chain recombines TRBV7-2 with TRBJ2-3; 10 positions match TRBD2. The CDR3 has 15 amino acids. The V gene end was trimmed by 6 bases and the J gene end by 4 bases; junction bases not matched to a gene: 7. CDR1 SGHTA and CDR2 FQGNSA come from the germline V gene. This CDR3 reads CASRRGLAGADTQYF. Written as DNA, the CDR3 is TGTGCCAGCAGGCGGGGCCTAGCGGGAGCAGATACGCAGTATTTT.

The genes are TRBV6-4 and TRBJ1-6; D is uncertain. Trimming removed 6 bases from V and 7 bases from J, with 10 bases in between. Looked up from germline, CDR1 is MRHNA and CDR2 is SNTAGT. This CDR3 is 13 amino acids long. CDR3 loop: CASRESGNSPLHF. The CDR3 bases are TGTGCCAGCAGGGAGTCCGGGAATTCACCCCTCCACTTT.

This chain links TRBV4-1 with TRBJ2-1; 9 bases fit TRBD2. V shed 2 bases and J 6 bases; nucleotides not matched to a gene: 2. This CDR3 is built from 14 residues. Germline CDR1 reads MGHRA; CDR2 reads YSYEKL. The CDR3 bases are TGCGCCAGCAGCCAAAAAGCGGGAGGCAATGAGCAGTTCTTC. This translates into CASSQKAGGNEQFF.

This chain links TRBV7-2 with TRBJ2-1; 12 nucleotides agree with TRBD2. In germline, CDR1 is SGHTA, CDR2 FQGNSA. V lost 5 bases to trimming and J lost 8 bases; unmatched junction nucleotides: 16. The CDR3 is 18 residues long. The DNA for the CDR3 is TGTGCCAGCAGCCCCCGCCGACTAGCGGGAGCTTCGAGGGATGAGCAGTTCTTC. It codes for CASSPRRLAGASRDEQFF.

The chain uses TRBV5-1 and TRBJ2-1; 11 bases map to TRBD2. V was pared by 5 bases and J by 7 bases, with 8 bases of the junction left unmatched. This CDR3 comprises 15 residues. Germline CDR1 is SGHRS and CDR2 is YFSETQ. The CDR3 DNA reads as TGCGCCAGCAGACCCGGGACTAGCGGCTATAATGAGCAGTTCTTC. Translated, it gives CASRPGTSGYNEQFF.

This clone came up once. The chain has TRBV6-1 and TRBJ1-5, with TRBD1 matching 10 bases. The CDR3 is made up of 17 amino acids. CDR1 is MNHNS and CDR2 is SASEGT in the germline V gene. The ends lost 4 bases at V and 5 bases at J; junction bases unmatched: 11. CDR3 amino acids: CASSVFAPDRGYQPQHF. The CDR3 coding sequence is TGTGCCAGCAGTGTCTTCGCCCCGGACAGGGGGTATCAGCCCCAGCATTTT.

This chain joins TRBV5-1 and TRBJ2-7; D assignment may be TRBD1 or TRBD2 (5 bases each). The CDR3 runs to 16 residues. V was cut by 4 bases and J by 4 bases, with 21 bases left in between. The germline CDR1 and CDR2 sequences are SGHRS and YFSETQ. CDR3 sequence reads: CASSEAFGTVPYEQYF. The CDR3 nucleotides read TGCGCCAGCAGCGAAGCGTTCGGGACCGTACCGTACGAGCAGTACTTC. Supplemented by reference TRBV5-1 and TRBJ2-7, the full variable domain reads KAGVTQTPRYLIKTRGQQVTLSCSPISGHRSVSWYQQTPGQGLQFLFEYFSETQRNKGNFPGRFSGRQFSNSRSEMNVSTLELGDSALYLCASSEAFGTVPYEQYFGPGTRLTVT.

The chain combines TRBV18 with TRBJ2-2, with 11 bases lining up with TRBD2. The CDR3 is 16 amino acids. Per germline, CDR1 KGHSH and CDR2 LQKENI. V shed 5 bases and J 4 bases; nucleotides not matched to a gene: 6. CDR3: CASSALAGGSTGELFF. CDR3 nucleotides: TGTGCCAGCTCAGCCCTAGCGGGAGGTAGCACCGGGGAGCTGTTTTTT.

The V call is TRBV4-1, the J call TRBJ1-1; D gene unclear. Germline V gene sequence: CDR1 MGHRA, CDR2 YSYEKL. Trimming pared 0 bases from V and 7 bases from J, leaving 12 bases between. This CDR3 spans 14 amino acids. This CDR3 is CASSQDSETFEAFF. CDR3 in DNA: TGCGCCAGCAGCCAAGATTCAGAAACGTTTGAAGCTTTCTTT.

The rearrangement uses TRBV4-2 and TRBJ1-1; a possible D gene is TRBD1 (5 bases). This CDR3 has 15 residues. The germline CDR1 and CDR2 sequences are LGHNA and YNFKEQ. Trimming removed 1 base from V and 0 bases from J, with 9 bases in between. This CDR3 reads CASSQARDLNTEAFF. The DNA for the CDR3 is TGTGCCAGCAGCCAAGCCAGGGACTTGAACACTGAAGCTTTCTTT.

The chain employs TRBV5-1 and TRBJ2-1; 9 positions match TRBD2. CDR1 and CDR2 (germline): SGHRS, YFSETQ. J was trimmed by 9 bases and V by 3 bases; bases with no gene match: 13. The CDR3 length is 16 residues. The CDR3 spells CASSSTSSGSMGEQFF. CDR3 bases: TGCGCCAGCAGCTCTACTAGTAGCGGGAGTATGGGTGAGCAGTTCTTC.

The chain recombines TRBV18 with TRBJ2-3, with 14 nucleotides matching TRBD2. Germline V gene data show CDR1 as KGHSH and CDR2 as LQKENI. The J segment lost 5 bases and the V segment lost 2 bases, leaving 3 bases of the junction unmatched. The CDR3 totals 16 residues. CDR3 amino acids: CASSPDGLAGGDTQYF. The CDR3, as DNA: TGTGCCAGCTCACCAGACGGACTAGCGGGAGGAGATACGCAGTATTTT.

This chain uses TRBV7-8 with TRBJ2-6, with D unclear. Trimming took 2 bases from V and 0 from J, leaving 11 bases between them. Germline V gene sequence: CDR1 SGHVS, CDR2 FQNEAQ. This CDR3 is 17 amino acids long. The CDR3 protein is CASSLKQLHSGANVLTF. Written as DNA, the CDR3 is TGTGCCAGCAGCTTAAAACAGCTTCACTCTGGGGCCAACGTCCTGACTTTC.

The chain combines TRBV11-3 with TRBJ2-1; 8 bases align to TRBD1. V lost 1 base, J lost 0 bases, and 2 bases stayed unmatched. This CDR3 spans 16 amino acids. From germline, CDR1 is SGHNT and CDR2 YENEEA. CDR3 coding DNA: TGTGCCAGCAGCTTAGGACAGGGGAGCTCCTACAATGAGCAGTTCTTC. Translation: CASSLGQGSSYNEQFF.